The 4 T cell receptor beta chains presented below share a single source sample, sequenced in a study of blood T cell repertoires in COVID-19. Using immunoSEQ multiplex PCR, the repertoire was profiled, and TCRdb retains in-frame clones only, with some absent. Among tens of thousands of clones, approximately 80% were seen once, and the ten largest hold around a fifth. The specimen was peripheral blood. The source of these receptors is an older man with active or convalescent COVID-19.

The chain employs TRBV29-1 and TRBJ2-7; no definite D call. Germline V gives CDR1 SQVTM, CDR2 ANQGSEA. CDR3 size: 10 residues. V was shortened by 5 bases and J by 7 bases, with 9 bases between the two germline ends. The CDR3 coding sequence is TGCAGCGTTAAGATTAGAGAGCAGTACTTC. It is translated as CSVKIREQYF.

The chain links TRBV5-1 to TRBJ1-4; 9 nucleotides agree with TRBD1. V trimming: 4 bases; J trimming: 8 bases; junction bases outside the gene matches: 9. The CDR3 totals 15 residues. Germline V gene data show CDR1 as SGHRS and CDR2 as YFSETQ. The CDR3 nucleotides are TGCGCCAGCAGCATCGAAACAGGGGGCGGAGAAAAACTGTTTTTT. Translation: CASSIETGGGEKLFF.

The chain links TRBV11-3 to TRBJ2-5, with D unclear. This CDR3 has 13 residues. Germline CDR1 and CDR2: SGHNT and YENEEA. V dropped 3 bases and J dropped 4 bases, with 9 bases sitting between them. CDR3 residues: CASSFRERETQYF. CDR3 bases: TGTGCCAGCAGCTTCCGAGAACGAGAGACCCAGTACTTC.

The rearrangement uses TRBV18 and TRBJ2-7, with 8 bases fitting TRBD1. Germline CDR1 and CDR2: KGHSH and LQKENI. The V and J ends lost 2 bases and 2 bases, in that order; junction bases with no gene match: 2. The CDR3 is 14 residues long. The CDR3 nucleotides are TGTGCCAGCTCACCAAGACAGGGGACCTACGAGCAGTACTTC. Translating it yields CASSPRQGTYEQYF. Supplemented by reference TRBV18 and TRBJ2-7, the full variable domain reads NAGVMQNPRHLVRRRGQEARLRCSPMKGHSHVYWYRQLPEEGLKFMVYLQKENIIDESGMPKERFSAEFPKEGPSILRIQQVVRGDSAAYFCASSPRQGTYEQYFGPGTRLTVT.